This record looks at one T cell receptor (beta chain) sequence and its context. Participant-reported clinical history was the basis for cohort assignment. This entry comes from a study of blood T cell repertoires in COVID-19. In the study overall: Cohort 3 donors were reported recovered after two negative PCRs, clearance, or symptom resolution. From T cells, B-cell-depleted T cells, or PBMCs came the material, which was cDNA or gDNA.

Per germline, CDR1 MDHEN and CDR2 SYDVKM. The ends lost 4 bases at V and 7 bases at J; junction bases unmatched: 8. CDR3 length: 17 amino acids. Original processing methods: Amplified reference gene primers provided the basis for estimating nucleated cell counts. Method: immunoSEQ multiplex PCR; TCRdb's copy keeps in-frame clones and lacks some. V and J calls and clone size are those listed in that table; D and trimming were worked out from the DNA. Of some 190,000 clones in the sample, 86% were seen once. The rearrangement uses TRBV28 and TRBJ2-1; 15 positions agree with TRBD2. This sequence originates from a woman between 35 and 50 years old in a cohort exposed to, infected with or recovered from COVID-19 (not recorded which). Sequencing was performed on PBMCs or T cells enriched from blood (not recorded which). The chain's CDR3 is CASSSWTSGGAGNEQFF. Written as DNA, the CDR3 is TGTGCCAGCAGTTCCTGGACTAGCGGGGGGGCTGGGAATGAGCAGTTCTTC.